What follows are 32 T cell receptor beta chains derived from one specimen sequenced in a study of blood T cell repertoires in COVID-19. Sequenced by immunoSEQ multiplex PCR; TCRdb stores in-frame clones only, minus some. This table holds around 300,000 clones, roughly nine tenths found once. Sequences were obtained from peripheral blood. These TCRs come from a middle-aged woman who had recovered from COVID-19.

The V gene is TRBV4-2, the J gene TRBJ2-3; D may be TRBD2 (5 bases). The V end was cut by 5 bases, the J end by 5 bases, with 20 bases between. From germline, CDR1 is LGHNA and CDR2 YNFKEQ. The CDR3 loop spans 16 amino acids. CDR3 sequence: CASSKTPAGEGDTQYF. In DNA form, the CDR3 reads TGTGCCAGCAGCAAGACACCGGCCGGAGAGGGAGATACGCAGTATTTT.

This clone has only one observation. This chain uses TRBV25-1 with TRBJ1-2; D ambiguous. The V gene lost 4 bases and the J gene lost 4 bases, with 7 bases spanning the gap. Germline V gene lookup returns CDR1 MGHDK and CDR2 SYGVNS. This CDR3 comprises 12 residues. The CDR3 is CASSGNFYGYTF. The CDR3 DNA follows: TGTGCCAGCAGTGGTAATTTCTATGGCTACACCTTC.

This chain joins TRBV19 and TRBJ1-5; 7 nucleotides align to TRBD1. CDR1 is LNHDA and CDR2 is SQIVND in the germline V gene (reference sequence). V dropped 7 bases and J dropped 2; count of bases not matched to a gene: 11. The CDR3 loop spans 16 amino acids. The CDR3, as DNA: TGTGCCAGTACCCTTCAAAGAGGGGGCGGCAATCAGCCCCAGCATTTT. It yields the protein CASTLQRGGGNQPQHF.

The CDR3 region has the DNA TGTGCCAGCAGCCAACGACAGGGTAGCCAAGAGACCCAGTACTTC. It is translated as CASSQRQGSQETQYF. The gene calls are TRBV6-5 and TRBJ2-5; 7 bases fit TRBD1. This CDR3 spans 15 amino acids. From germline, CDR1 is MNHEY and CDR2 SVGAGI. V gave up 6 bases and J gave up 1 base; unmatched junction bases: 8.

The genes are TRBV19 and TRBJ2-4; 10 bases match TRBD2. J lost 8 bases, V lost 2 bases, and 3 bases had no gene match. The CDR3 covers 14 residues. From germline, CDR1 is LNHDA and CDR2 SQIVND (reference sequence). CDR3 in amino acids: CASSIFLAGDIQYF. For the CDR3, the DNA is TGTGCCAGTAGTATATTCCTAGCGGGGGACATTCAGTACTTC.

The rearrangement uses TRBV19 and TRBJ2-3; 9 bases match TRBD1. Germline assignment: CDR1 LNHDA and CDR2 SQIVND (reference sequence). The J segment lost 6 bases and the V segment lost 7 bases, leaving 14 bases of the junction unmatched. The CDR3 loop spans 16 amino acids. CDR3 DNA sequence: TGTGCCAGTAAAGGGGTCCTGACAGGGGGGGAGGATACGCAGTATTTT. Translated: CASKGVLTGGEDTQYF.

The sample holds a few counts of this clone. The rearrangement links TRBV5-4 to TRBJ2-7; unclear D gene. CDR1 and CDR2 from the germline V gene are SGHNT and YYREEE (reference sequence). The CDR3 has 11 residues. V lost 2 bases and J 5 bases, leaving 5 bases between the germline ends. The CDR3 sequence: CASSFGDEQYF. Written as DNA, the CDR3 is TGTGCCAGCAGCTTCGGTGACGAGCAGTACTTC.

This clone was observed a handful of times. This sequence joins TRBV5-1 and TRBJ2-7, with 10 bases lining up with TRBD2. The J segment lost 5 bases and the V segment lost 4 bases, leaving 12 bases of the junction unmatched. CDR3 length: 16 residues. Looked up from germline, CDR1 is SGHRS and CDR2 is YFSETQ. CDR3 sequence: CASSGGAGGIGDEQYF. CDR3 sequence (DNA): TGCGCCAGCAGCGGGGGAGCGGGAGGGATTGGCGACGAGCAGTACTTC.

The CDR3 protein is CASRPGTSGIDTQYF. In DNA, the CDR3 is TGTGCCAGCCGACCCGGGACTAGCGGGATTGATACGCAGTATTTT. The chain carries TRBV27 and TRBJ2-3; 13 nucleotides match TRBD2. The length of the CDR3 is 15 residues. Per germline, CDR1 MNHEY and CDR2 SMNVEV (reference sequence). V shed 8 bases and J 6 bases; nucleotides not matched to a gene: 8.

This clone was detected only once. This chain connects TRBV13 to TRBJ2-1, with TRBD2 identical over 13 bases. CDR3 length equals 16 residues. J gave up 8 bases and V 4 bases, and 8 bases lay outside the gene matches. The germline CDR1 and CDR2 sequences are PRHDT and FYEKMQ (reference sequence). The CDR3 sequence: CASSYAGTSGADEQFF. The CDR3 coding sequence is TGTGCCAGCAGCTACGCCGGGACTAGCGGGGCCGATGAGCAGTTCTTC.

This chain uses TRBV29-1 with TRBJ2-3; TRBD2 matches at 11 bases. Germline lookup yields CDR1 SQVTM and CDR2 ANQGSEA. This CDR3 has 13 residues. V dropped 5 bases and J dropped 6; count of bases not matched to a gene: 4. CDR3 in amino acids: CSVRLAGGDTQYF. CDR3 nucleotides: TGCAGCGTTCGGCTAGCGGGGGGTGATACGCAGTATTTT.

This clone was recorded only once. The sample carries other DNA sequences with the same CDR3. J is TRBJ1-5 and V is TRBV30; TRBD1 is a possible D gene (5 bases). CDR1 is GTSNPN, CDR2 SVGIG, per germline (reference sequence). V was shortened by 0 bases and J by 6 bases, with 12 bases between the two germline ends. The CDR3 loop spans 14 amino acids. CDR3 coding DNA: TGTGCCTGGAGTGTATCGGGGGGGGGTCAGCCCCAGCATTTT. The encoded protein is CAWSVSGGGQPQHF.

The rearrangement joins TRBV19 to TRBJ2-3; 10 nucleotides match TRBD1. CDR1 LNHDA and CDR2 SQIVND come from the germline V gene (reference sequence). Germline trimming cut 5 bases from V and 7 bases from J; bases unmatched to any gene: 15. The CDR3 extends over 17 amino acids. Here the CDR3 reads CASSPPRQGAIPNTQYF. The CDR3 DNA reads as TGTGCCAGTAGTCCCCCCAGACAGGGGGCAATTCCAAATACGCAGTATTTT. Based on the CDR3 plus reference TRBV19 and TRBJ2-3, the full variable domain is DGGITQSPKYLFRKEGQNVTLSCEQNLNHDAMYWYRQDPGQGLRLIYYSQIVNDFQKGDIAEGYSVSREKKESFPLTVTSAQKNPTAFYLCASSPPRQGAIPNTQYFGPGTRLTVL.

This clone was seen only a few times. This CDR3 reads CASSESVRQNTEAFF. In nucleotides, the CDR3 is TGTGCCAGCAGTGAATCAGTCAGGCAGAACACTGAAGCTTTCTTT. The J gene is TRBJ1-1, the V gene TRBV25-1; D remains ambiguous. The V end lost 1 base, the J end lost 1 base, and 10 bases lay between the germline ends. CDR1 and CDR2 (germline): MGHDK, SYGVNS. This CDR3 spans 15 amino acids.

This chain connects TRBV18 to TRBJ1-5; 7 bases are a match to TRBD1. The CDR3 totals 18 residues. J was trimmed by 9 bases and V by 3 bases; bases with no gene match: 20. Germline V gene data show CDR1 as KGHSH and CDR2 as LQKENI. CDR3 DNA: TGTGCCAGCTCACCGTTCAGCGCGCAGACAGGGCAGGGGGGGCCCCAGCATTTT. Its translation is CASSPFSAQTGQGGPQHF.

This chain uses TRBV5-1 with TRBJ2-7, with 8 bases matching TRBD1. After removal of 4 bases from V and 4 bases from J, the junction contained 7 bases not matched to a gene. In germline, CDR1 is SGHRS, CDR2 YFSETQ. CDR3 length equals 14 residues. Here the CDR3 DNA reads TGCGCCAGCAGCCTAGGACAGGGTCGGTACGAGCAGTACTTC. Its protein product is CASSLGQGRYEQYF.

The V and J genes are TRBV5-1 and TRBJ2-1; D perhaps matches TRBD2 (5 bases). Trimming stripped 2 bases from V and 2 bases from J, with 11 bases between. There are 15 residues in the CDR3. Germline CDR1 reads SGHRS; CDR2 reads YFSETQ. The CDR3 nucleotides read TGCGCCAGCAGCTTCCCGACTAACCCCTACAATGAGCAGTTCTTC. This gives the protein CASSFPTNPYNEQFF.

The V and J genes are TRBV7-3 and TRBJ2-3, with D possibly TRBD1 on 6 matching bases. The CDR3 is 14 amino acids. V was trimmed by 1 base and J by 3 bases, leaving 8 bases between them. Looked up from germline, CDR1 is SGHTA and CDR2 is FQGTGA. CDR3 nucleotides: TGTGCCAGCAGCTTAATGGGGGCAACAGATACGCAGTATTTT. As protein: CASSLMGATDTQYF.

V is TRBV5-6 and J is TRBJ1-1, with 9 bases fitting TRBD1. V gave up 4 bases and J gave up 0 bases; unmatched junction bases: 10. Germline V CDR1 and CDR2: SGHDT, YYEEEE. The CDR3 runs to 17 residues. CDR3 in DNA: TGTGCCAGCAGCCTGTCCGGGACAGGGCCCCTGAACACTGAAGCTTTCTTT. Residues: CASSLSGTGPLNTEAFF.

The genes are TRBV6-5 and TRBJ1-5, with a tentative D call TRBD1 (6 bases). The CDR3 has 15 amino acids. Germline V gene sequence: CDR1 MNHEY, CDR2 SVGAGI. V was cut by 5 bases and J by 3 bases, with 14 bases left in between. The CDR3 reads CASSSFRDNNQPQHF. Here the CDR3 DNA reads TGTGCCAGCAGTAGTTTCCGGGACAACAATCAGCCCCAGCATTTT.

The J gene is TRBJ2-3, the V gene TRBV15; possibly TRBD2 for D (5 bases). This CDR3 contains 17 residues. Germline loops: CDR1 LNHNV, CDR2 YYDKDF (reference sequence). The V gene lost 0 bases and the J gene lost 0 bases, with 13 bases spanning the gap. DNA for the CDR3: TGTGCCACCAGCAGAGATGTGAGGGAAACTAGCACAGATACGCAGTATTTT. This sequence encodes CATSRDVRETSTDTQYF.

The chain is built from TRBV10-3 and TRBJ2-3; D remains ambiguous. The ends were cut back, 6 bases at V and 4 bases at J, with 8 bases in the middle. The CDR3 totals 12 residues. Germline loops: CDR1 ENHRY, CDR2 SYGVKD. The CDR3 region is CAISPSSDTQYF. CDR3 coding DNA: TGTGCCATCAGCCCCTCTTCAGATACGCAGTATTTT.

This clone was picked up one time. The chain carries TRBV2 and TRBJ2-5; 7 nucleotides line up with TRBD2. The CDR3 consists of 13 residues. Losses at the gene ends were 3 bases for V and 5 bases for J; bases not matched to a gene: 3. From germline, CDR1 is SNHLY and CDR2 FYNNEI. The CDR3 spells CASSDGGFETQYF. The CDR3 DNA reads TGTGCCAGCAGTGACGGGGGGTTCGAGACCCAGTACTTC.

This chain links TRBV6-2 or TRBV6-3 with TRBJ1-5; TRBD1 agrees at 7 bases. Germline loops: CDR1 MNHEY, CDR2 SVGEGT. The V segment lost 4 bases and the J segment 3 bases; nucleotides outside the gene matches: 9. This CDR3 has 16 residues. CDR3: CASSLRSDRDNQPQHF. CDR3 coding DNA: TGTGCCAGCAGTTTGAGGTCCGACAGGGACAATCAGCCCCAGCATTTT.

The gene calls are TRBV5-4 and TRBJ2-7; 11 bases align to TRBD2. CDR1 and CDR2 from the germline V gene are SGHNT and YYREEE (reference sequence). The CDR3 length is 15 residues. Trimming at V came to 4 bases and at J to 3 bases, leaving 6 bases not matched to a gene. The CDR3, as DNA: TGTGCCAGCAGCCAAGGGACTAGCGGCGTCTACGAGCAGTACTTC. Translation: CASSQGTSGVYEQYF. Supplemented by reference TRBV5-4 and TRBJ2-7, the full variable domain reads ETGVTQSPTHLIKTRGQQVTLRCSSQSGHNTVSWYQQALGQGPQFIFQYYREEENGRGNFPPRFSGLQFPNYSSELNVNALELDDSALYLCASSQGTSGVYEQYFGPGTRLTVT.

This chain joins TRBV11-3 and TRBJ1-2, with D possibly matching TRBD1 (6 bases). V lost 3 bases to trimming and J lost 0 bases, with 11 bases between them. This CDR3 comprises 15 residues. The V gene's germline CDR1 is SGHNT and CDR2 YENEEA. The CDR3 loop reads CASSLDSTTNYGYTF. CDR3 nucleotide sequence: TGTGCCAGCAGCTTGGACAGTACTACTAACTATGGCTACACCTTC.

This chain joins TRBV4-2 and TRBJ2-2, with a possible D match to TRBD2 (5 bases). V lost 1 base and J 4 bases, leaving 7 bases between the germline ends. CDR3 size: 14 residues. CDR1 and CDR2 from the germline V gene are LGHNA and YNFKEQ. The CDR3 protein is CASSQVGGTGELFF. CDR3 nucleotides: TGTGCCAGCAGCCAAGTAGGAGGCACCGGGGAGCTGTTTTTT.

The V call is TRBV29-1, the J call TRBJ2-7; tentative D call: TRBD1 (6 bases). Germline CDR1 SQVTM, CDR2 ANQGSEA. The V end was cut by 5 bases, the J end by 0 bases, with 14 bases between. This CDR3 has 14 amino acids. The CDR3 nucleotides read TGCAGCGTTCAGGGGCTAGGTGGCTCCTACGAGCAGTACTTC. Translation: CSVQGLGGSYEQYF.

The chain uses TRBV3-1 (or the pseudogene TRBV3-2) and TRBJ2-1, with a possible D match to TRBD2 (8 bases). V shed 6 bases and J shed 8 bases, with 17 bases lying between them. CDR1 is LGHDT, CDR2 YNNKEL, per germline (reference sequence). The CDR3 covers 14 residues. The CDR3 bases are TGTGCCAGCAGAACTAGCGGAGGGGGCCATGAGCAGTTCTTC. Translation: CASRTSGGGHEQFF.

This clone was seen a handful of times. The chain recombines TRBV30 with TRBJ1-5, with D unclear. The CDR3 has 14 residues. Germline lookup yields CDR1 GTSNPN and CDR2 SVGIG (reference sequence). Trimming pared 0 bases from V and 3 bases from J, leaving 9 bases between. The DNA for the CDR3 is TGTGCCTGGAGTGTCCAGGTCAACAATCAGCCCCAGCATTTT. Its protein is CAWSVQVNNQPQHF.

J is TRBJ2-7 and V is TRBV30, with D tentatively TRBD2 (5 bases). The CDR3 consists of 13 residues. Trimming left V 1 base short and J 0 bases short, with 7 bases between. Germline CDR1 reads GTSNPN; CDR2 reads SVGIG (reference sequence). The CDR3 here is CAWSDGNSYEQYF. The CDR3 nucleotides read TGTGCCTGGAGTGACGGGAACTCCTACGAGCAGTACTTC.

DNA for the CDR3: TGTGCCAGCCGCCAAACGACAGGGTCCCTCCACTTT. Its translation is CASRQTTGSLHF. The V and J genes are TRBV6-5 and TRBJ1-6, with 7 bases aligning to TRBD1. The CDR3 is 12 amino acids. Trimming cost V 8 bases and J 14 bases; bases outside gene matches: 9. Germline V gives CDR1 MNHEY, CDR2 SVGAGI.